This is a list of T cell receptor beta chains from one sample in a study of vaccination and CD4 T cells after COVID-19. These receptors lack a known antigen. TCRdb processed the PCR reads anew with MiXCR; each CDR3 protein has one entry. The profile shows more than 9,500 distinct CDR3 sequences, 45% of them singletons. The sequencing input was CD4+ T cells from blood, cultured in vitro. The receptors stem from a human donor who had recovered from COVID-19. CDR3s include the opening cysteine and the closing phenylalanine or tryptophan. Each record gives: clone size, V gene, J gene, D gene, CDR3 DNA, CDR3 protein. The D gene is left open where the match is weak. Expanded clones get a size class; other rows say once, few or many, or leave the size out.

clone size: few
V gene: TRBV6-2/TRBV6-3
J gene: TRBJ1-1
D gene: TRBD1
CDR3 DNA: TGTGCCAGCAGTAGGACACAGGGGAATCCGAACACTGAAGCTTTCTTT
CDR3 protein: CASSRTQGNPNTEAFF

clone size: few
V gene: TRBV20-1
J gene: TRBJ2-3
D gene: .
CDR3 DNA: TGCAGTGCTAGAGAGACAGCAGATACGCAGTATTTT
CDR3 protein: CSARETADTQYF

clone size: .
V gene: TRBV5-4
J gene: TRBJ2-6
D gene: TRBD1
CDR3 DNA: TGTGCCAGCAGCTCCGGGACAGGGGGAAGGAGTACTGGGGCCAACGTCCTGACTTTC
CDR3 protein: CASSSGTGGRSTGANVLTF

clone size: .
V gene: TRBV19
J gene: TRBJ2-1
D gene: TRBD1
CDR3 DNA: TGTGCCAGTAGTCTACGACAGGGAATAGAGCAGTTCTTC
CDR3 protein: CASSLRQGIEQFF

clone size: .
V gene: TRBV24-1
J gene: TRBJ1-5
D gene: .
CDR3 DNA: TGTGCCCCCCCCCGGGACACCAGCGAGCAGGGCAATCAGCCCCAGCATTTT
CDR3 protein: CAPPRDTSEQGNQPQHF

clone size: .
V gene: TRBV11-2
J gene: TRBJ2-5
D gene: .
CDR3 DNA: TGTGCCAGCAGCTCCCCGAGGATCTACTTGGGGGCCCAGTACTTC
CDR3 protein: CASSSPRIYLGAQYF

clone size: .
V gene: TRBV6-1
J gene: TRBJ1-3
D gene: .
CDR3 DNA: TGTGCCAGCAGTAGGGATAACTCTGGAAACACCATATATTTT
CDR3 protein: CASSRDNSGNTIYF

clone size: .
V gene: TRBV2
J gene: TRBJ2-3
D gene: .
CDR3 DNA: TGTGCCAGCAGTGATTTGAGCACAGATACGCAGTATTTT
CDR3 protein: CASSDLSTDTQYF

clone size: few
V gene: TRBV20-1
J gene: TRBJ1-1
D gene: TRBD1
CDR3 DNA: TGCAGTGCACCGACAGGGAGTAACACTGAAGCTTTCTTT
CDR3 protein: CSAPTGSNTEAFF

clone size: .
V gene: TRBV20-1
J gene: TRBJ2-1
D gene: TRBD2
CDR3 DNA: TGCAGTGCTAGTCCGGGACTAGCGGGTTTGCAGTTCTTC
CDR3 protein: CSASPGLAGLQFF

clone size: medium-sized
V gene: TRBV5-8
J gene: TRBJ1-1
D gene: .
CDR3 DNA: TGTGCCAGCAGCTTGGGAAACCGTCGGAACACTGAAGCTTTCTTT
CDR3 protein: CASSLGNRRNTEAFF

clone size: once
V gene: TRBV24-1
J gene: TRBJ2-4
D gene: .
CDR3 DNA: TGTGCCACCTCTCTAAGGACAGAACTAGCCAAAAACATTCAGTACTTC
CDR3 protein: CATSLRTELAKNIQYF

clone size: .
V gene: TRBV6-1
J gene: TRBJ1-5
D gene: .
CDR3 DNA: TGTGCCAGCAATTTCGGACCGGGTGGATCTCAGCCCCAGCATTTT
CDR3 protein: CASNFGPGGSQPQHF

clone size: few
V gene: TRBV5-8
J gene: TRBJ2-5
D gene: .
CDR3 DNA: TGTGCCAGCAGCACTCTAGTGGTAGGGGAAGAGACCCAGTACTTC
CDR3 protein: CASSTLVVGEETQYF

clone size: few
V gene: TRBV27
J gene: TRBJ2-3
D gene: TRBD2
CDR3 DNA: TGTGCCAGCAGTCAGACTAGCGGGGGGACGCAGTATTTT
CDR3 protein: CASSQTSGGTQYF

clone size: few
V gene: TRBV6-1
J gene: TRBJ2-1
D gene: TRBD1
CDR3 DNA: TGTGCCAGCAGCTTAGACAGGGGGATGGGGAATGAGCAGTTCTTC
CDR3 protein: CASSLDRGMGNEQFF

clone size: .
V gene: TRBV28
J gene: TRBJ1-1
D gene: .
CDR3 DNA: TGTGCCAGCAAAACCCGGCGGGGTAACACTGAAGCTTTCTTT
CDR3 protein: CASKTRRGNTEAFF

clone size: .
V gene: TRBV7-3
J gene: TRBJ2-1
D gene: TRBD2
CDR3 DNA: TGTGCCAGCAGCCCCGGGTTTGGGGCTGGGGCTAGCGGGAGGGCAGGCAATGAGCAGTTCTTC
CDR3 protein: CASSPGFGAGASGRAGNEQFF

clone size: .
V gene: TRBV7-7
J gene: TRBJ1-1
D gene: .
CDR3 DNA: TGTGCTAGCAGCTTGGGGCCTCGGGCCCTACCGTTGAACACTGAAGCTTTCTTT
CDR3 protein: CASSLGPRALPLNTEAFF

clone size: .
V gene: TRBV30
J gene: TRBJ1-2
D gene: .
CDR3 DNA: TGTGCCTGGAGTCCGGGGGAGGGAGGTGGCTACACCTTC
CDR3 protein: CAWSPGEGGGYTF

clone size: .
V gene: TRBV30
J gene: TRBJ2-3
D gene: TRBD2
CDR3 DNA: TGTGCCTGGTCTCGGACTAGCGGGAGTGCAGATACGCAGTATTTT
CDR3 protein: CAWSRTSGSADTQYF

clone size: .
V gene: TRBV27
J gene: TRBJ2-1
D gene: .
CDR3 DNA: TGTGCCAGCAAGTCCCCGTGGGGCTCCTACAATGAGCAGTTCTTC
CDR3 protein: CASKSPWGSYNEQFF

clone size: .
V gene: TRBV5-1
J gene: TRBJ2-5
D gene: .
CDR3 DNA: TGCGCCAGCACGAATTCGGCGGGCGGGGAGACCCAGTACTTC
CDR3 protein: CASTNSAGGETQYF

clone size: few
V gene: TRBV11-3
J gene: TRBJ1-6
D gene: .
CDR3 DNA: TGTGCCAGCAGCTTAAGACCAGGATCACCCCTCCACTTT
CDR3 protein: CASSLRPGSPLHF

clone size: few
V gene: TRBV19
J gene: TRBJ1-5
D gene: .
CDR3 DNA: TGTGCCAGTACATCGGGGAATAGCAATCAGCCCCAGCATTTT
CDR3 protein: CASTSGNSNQPQHF

clone size: .
V gene: TRBV27
J gene: TRBJ2-7
D gene: .
CDR3 DNA: TGTGCCAGCAGCCCTACGCAACAGGGAAGATCCTACGAGCAGTACTTC
CDR3 protein: CASSPTQQGRSYEQYF

clone size: few
V gene: TRBV21-1
J gene: TRBJ1-5
D gene: .
CDR3 DNA: TGTGCCAGCAGCGGGTGCAGGGGGTTCCACTCCTTGAGCAATCAGCCCCAGCATTTT
CDR3 protein: CASSGCRGFHSLSNQPQHF

clone size: medium-sized
V gene: TRBV7-2
J gene: TRBJ2-7
D gene: .
CDR3 DNA: TGTGCCAGCAGCTTAGTTGGATTTGGTTCAGGCCCACGCGAGCAGTACTTC
CDR3 protein: CASSLVGFGSGPREQYF

clone size: .
V gene: TRBV27
J gene: TRBJ2-3
D gene: .
CDR3 DNA: TGTGCCAGCAGTTTAGGACTAGGACAGAGTAGCACAGATACGCAGTATTTT
CDR3 protein: CASSLGLGQSSTDTQYF

clone size: once
V gene: TRBV7-8
J gene: TRBJ1-3
D gene: .
CDR3 DNA: TGTGCCAGCAGCTTAGGGAGCTCTGGAAACACCATATATTTT
CDR3 protein: CASSLGSSGNTIYF

clone size: once
V gene: TRBV19
J gene: TRBJ1-5
D gene: .
CDR3 DNA: TGTGCCAGTAGTTTAAAGGGGGGAAGCAATCAGCCCCAGCATTTT
CDR3 protein: CASSLKGGSNQPQHF

clone size: once
V gene: TRBV4-3
J gene: TRBJ1-6
D gene: TRBD1
CDR3 DNA: TGCGCCAGCAGCCAACCTCGCGACAGGGACTTCGACTATAATTCACCCCTCCACTTT
CDR3 protein: CASSQPRDRDFDYNSPLHF

clone size: .
V gene: TRBV7-6
J gene: TRBJ1-5
D gene: .
CDR3 DNA: TGTGCCAGCAGCCCTGCGGATAATCAGCCCCAGCATTTT
CDR3 protein: CASSPADNQPQHF

clone size: .
V gene: TRBV25-1
J gene: TRBJ1-2
D gene: TRBD1
CDR3 DNA: TGTGCCAGCAGTGGGGCCGGGACAGGGACAAGTGGATCTCGGAACACCTTC
CDR3 protein: CASSGAGTGTSGSRNTF

clone size: few
V gene: TRBV7-2
J gene: TRBJ2-5
D gene: .
CDR3 DNA: TGTGCCAGCAGCTTAGGAGAATACCAAGAGACCCAGTACTTC
CDR3 protein: CASSLGEYQETQYF

clone size: few
V gene: TRBV5-1
J gene: TRBJ1-1
D gene: TRBD1
CDR3 DNA: TGCGCCAGCAGCTGGGGGACAGGGAGAACGAACACTGAAGCTTTCTTT
CDR3 protein: CASSWGTGRTNTEAFF

clone size: few
V gene: TRBV20-1
J gene: TRBJ1-1
D gene: .
CDR3 DNA: TGCAGTGCCAGGGATCCAACAGTAGAAGCTTTCTTT
CDR3 protein: CSARDPTVEAFF

clone size: few
V gene: TRBV2
J gene: TRBJ1-2
D gene: .
CDR3 DNA: TGTGCCAGCAGCGACAGGTTCGATGGCTACACCTTC
CDR3 protein: CASSDRFDGYTF

clone size: .
V gene: TRBV20-1
J gene: TRBJ2-1
D gene: TRBD2
CDR3 DNA: TGCAGTGCTAGAGATCACTTTACTAGCGGGAGGGCCCAGAGCTCCTACAATGAGCAGTTCTTC
CDR3 protein: CSARDHFTSGRAQSSYNEQFF

clone size: .
V gene: TRBV7-8
J gene: TRBJ2-7
D gene: .
CDR3 DNA: TGTGCCAGCAGCTTTGGGGGCCCCCCCTACGAGCAGTACTTC
CDR3 protein: CASSFGGPPYEQYF

clone size: few
V gene: TRBV6-1
J gene: TRBJ1-2
D gene: TRBD1
CDR3 DNA: TGTGCCAGCAGTGCCTCCGGGACAGGGAGGGTTGGCTACACCTTC
CDR3 protein: CASSASGTGRVGYTF

clone size: few
V gene: TRBV27
J gene: TRBJ2-5
D gene: TRBD2
CDR3 DNA: TGTGCCAGCAGTCGGACTAGCGGGAAAGAGACCCAGTACTTC
CDR3 protein: CASSRTSGKETQYF

clone size: .
V gene: TRBV5-1
J gene: TRBJ2-7
D gene: TRBD1
CDR3 DNA: TGCGCCAGCAGCTCGGACAGGGGCTACGAGCAGTACTTC
CDR3 protein: CASSSDRGYEQYF

clone size: .
V gene: TRBV19
J gene: TRBJ1-4
D gene: .
CDR3 DNA: TGTGCCAGTACACCTCAGGGTTGGGCTAATGAAAAACTGTTTTTT
CDR3 protein: CASTPQGWANEKLFF

clone size: few
V gene: TRBV20-1
J gene: TRBJ2-2
D gene: TRBD2
CDR3 DNA: TGCAGTGCCCCGACTAGCGGGAGGACCGGGGAGCTGTTTTTT
CDR3 protein: CSAPTSGRTGELFF

clone size: few
V gene: TRBV11-3
J gene: TRBJ2-7
D gene: .
CDR3 DNA: TGTGCCAGCAGTCCACTCCCCCGGGACGGACGCTACGAGCAGTACTTC
CDR3 protein: CASSPLPRDGRYEQYF

clone size: few
V gene: TRBV2
J gene: TRBJ2-3
D gene: .
CDR3 DNA: TGTGCCAGCAGTGACCGACACGGGGATACGCAGTATTTT
CDR3 protein: CASSDRHGDTQYF

clone size: .
V gene: TRBV7-9
J gene: TRBJ2-5
D gene: .
CDR3 DNA: TGTGCCAGCAGCGGCTTTTCGCGGTCGCTGTGGAAGAAGACCCAGTACTTC
CDR3 protein: CASSGFSRSLWKKTQYF

clone size: .
V gene: TRBV20-1
J gene: TRBJ2-5
D gene: TRBD2
CDR3 DNA: TGCAGTGCTAGAGATAGCGGGGCCTGGGAGACCCAGTACTTC
CDR3 protein: CSARDSGAWETQYF

clone size: few
V gene: TRBV20-1
J gene: TRBJ1-3
D gene: .
CDR3 DNA: TGCAGTGCTAAAGCAGGGGCTGGAAACACCATATATTTT
CDR3 protein: CSAKAGAGNTIYF

clone size: few
V gene: TRBV18
J gene: TRBJ2-7
D gene: .
CDR3 DNA: TGTGCCAGCTCACCCATCGGGAACTCCTACGAGCAGTACTTC
CDR3 protein: CASSPIGNSYEQYF

clone size: .
V gene: TRBV28
J gene: TRBJ2-5
D gene: TRBD2
CDR3 DNA: TGTGCCAGCACCTCGTCAGCGGGGGGACACCAAGAGACCCAGTACTTC
CDR3 protein: CASTSSAGGHQETQYF

clone size: .
V gene: TRBV20-1
J gene: TRBJ2-5
D gene: .
CDR3 DNA: TGCAGTGTACTCCTTACCGAAGAGACCCAGTACTTC
CDR3 protein: CSVLLTEETQYF

clone size: .
V gene: TRBV24-1
J gene: TRBJ2-5
D gene: .
CDR3 DNA: TGTGCCACCAGTGATCTGGAGGAAGAGACCCAGTACTTC
CDR3 protein: CATSDLEEETQYF